The 15 T cell receptor beta chains below were found in one sample sequenced in a study of cytomegalovirus exposure and HLA in healthy donors. PCR used 60 Vbeta primers and 13 Jbeta primers. Only in-frame clones appear in the TCRdb table, and some are missing; sequencing was by immunoSEQ multiplex PCR. The repertoire consists of 55,000 to 75,000 clones, with around 80% occurring once and the leading ten covering about 7.4%. Sample: PBMCs. All receptors come from a woman under 40 in good health and CMV-seropositive.

The rearrangement joins TRBV6-6 to TRBJ2-1; TRBD2 matches 12 bases. Germline lookup yields CDR1 MNHNY and CDR2 SVGAGI (reference sequence). This CDR3 spans 15 amino acids. The J segment lost 5 bases and the V segment lost 5 bases, leaving 4 bases of the junction unmatched. The CDR3 region is CASSRGLAGNNEQFF. The CDR3 DNA reads TGTGCCAGCAGTCGCGGACTAGCGGGGAACAATGAGCAGTTCTTC.

V and J are TRBV5-1 and TRBJ2-7; D may be TRBD1 (5 bases). The germline V and J ends were trimmed by 5 bases and 0 bases, with 21 bases remaining between them. Per germline, CDR1 SGHRS and CDR2 YFSETQ. The CDR3 consists of 17 residues. The CDR3 coding sequence is TGCGCCAGCAGTCAAGACTCCACAGGTATGAGCTCCTACGAGCAGTACTTC. Amino acids: CASSQDSTGMSSYEQYF.

J is TRBJ1-2 and V is TRBV29-1; D gene uncertain. The V and J ends lost 4 bases and 4 bases respectively, with 7 bases between them. Germline CDR1 reads SQVTM; CDR2 reads ANQGSEA. There are 11 residues in the CDR3. The CDR3 nucleotides read TGCAGCGTTGGAGGGTTCTATGGCTACACCTTC. Translating gives CSVGGFYGYTF.

This clone came up once. V and J are TRBV14 and TRBJ2-5; 8 nucleotides match TRBD1. This CDR3 spans 12 amino acids. CDR1 and CDR2 (germline): SGHDN, FVKESK. With V trimmed by 0 bases and J by 9 bases, 0 bases remained unmatched. The CDR3 nucleotides read TGTGCCAGCAGCCAAGAGACAGGGGCCCAGTACTTC. This encodes CASSQETGAQYF.

CDR3 residues: CASSVDASGRTQYF. The CDR3 DNA follows: TGTGCCAGCAGCGTAGACGCTAGCGGGAGAACGCAGTATTTT. The V gene is TRBV9, the J gene TRBJ2-3; 10 nucleotides agree with TRBD2. The V gene end was trimmed by 0 bases and the J gene end by 9 bases; junction bases not matched to a gene: 4. Germline lookup yields CDR1 SGDLS and CDR2 YYNGEE. There are 14 residues in the CDR3.

The chain recombines TRBV19 with TRBJ1-5, with 7 bases lining up with TRBD1. This CDR3 is built from 14 residues. V was clipped by 5 bases and J by 4 bases; unmatched bases: 5. CDR1 LNHDA and CDR2 SQIVND come from the germline V gene (reference sequence). CDR3 coding DNA: TGTGCCAGTAGTGTCCGGGACAGAAATCAGCCCCAGCATTTT. This codes for CASSVRDRNQPQHF.

This sequence joins TRBV7-9 and TRBJ2-3; TRBD2 matches 7 bases. The ends lost 5 bases at V and 1 base at J; junction bases unmatched: 12. The germline V gene has CDR1 SEHNR and CDR2 FQNEAQ (reference sequence). The CDR3 contains 17 residues. CDR3 DNA sequence: TGTGCCAGCAGCCGAACGGGACTTCGGGGGGGCACAGATACGCAGTATTTT. It encodes CASSRTGLRGGTDTQYF. Using reference TRBV7-9 and TRBJ2-3 for the parts outside the CDR3, the full variable domain is DTGVSQNPRHKITKRGQNVTFRCDPISEHNRLYWYRQTLGQGPEFLTYFQNEAQLEKSRLLSDRFSAERPKGSFSTLEIQRTEQGDSAMYLCASSRTGLRGGTDTQYFGPGTRLTVL.

Concerning this clone itself: Mismatch with germline at one junction end may stem from a read error. The chain links TRBV7-3 to TRBJ1-3; perhaps TRBD1 as D (6 bases). This CDR3 spans 15 amino acids. The germline V gene encodes CDR1 SGHTA and CDR2 FQGTGA. CDR3 bases: TGTGCCAGCAGCATAACCGGGACATCTGGAAACACCATATATTTT. It yields the protein CASSITGTSGNTIYF.

The chain recombines TRBV5-6 with TRBJ2-1, with 8 positions matching TRBD2. Germline V gene data show CDR1 as SGHDT and CDR2 as YYEEEE. The trim removed 1 base at V and 12 bases at J, leaving 12 bases unmatched. This CDR3 is built from 15 residues. Here the CDR3 DNA reads TGTGCCAGCAGCTTGAAGTTAGCGGGGTCCTCGGGGCAGTTCTTC. Encoded protein: CASSLKLAGSSGQFF.

This chain connects TRBV6-5 to TRBJ2-2; TRBD1 matches 9 bases. Germline assignment: CDR1 MNHEY and CDR2 SVGAGI. V dropped 8 bases and J dropped 6; count of bases not matched to a gene: 7. There are 14 residues in the CDR3. The CDR3 DNA reads as TGTGCCAGCCTAGACAGGGGGGCCCCCGGGGAGCTGTTTTTT. Protein: CASLDRGAPGELFF.

The genes are TRBV18 and TRBJ1-3; the D is unclear. Trimming left V 3 bases short and J 6 bases short, with 12 bases between. CDR1 and CDR2 from the germline V gene are KGHSH and LQKENI. This CDR3 is built from 14 residues. The CDR3 bases are TGTGCCAGCTCACCCCCGGCGACATCAAACACCATATATTTT. This gives the protein CASSPPATSNTIYF. Together with reference TRBV18 and TRBJ1-3, the CDR3 gives the full variable domain: NAGVMQNPRHLVRRRGQEARLRCSPMKGHSHVYWYRQLPEEGLKFMVYLQKENIIDESGMPKERFSAEFPKEGPSILRIQQVVRGDSAAYFCASSPPATSNTIYFGEGSWLTVV.

The J gene is TRBJ1-2, the V gene TRBV10-3; TRBD1 matches 7 bases. The CDR3 totals 13 residues. With 3 bases clipped from V and 10 bases from J, the junction kept 8 bases outside the gene matches. Germline CDR1 ENHRY, CDR2 SYGVKD. The chain's CDR3 is CAISDPTGSDYTF. DNA of the CDR3: TGTGCCATCAGTGACCCGACAGGGTCAGACTACACCTTC.

The rearrangement joins TRBV6-1 to TRBJ1-5; D might be TRBD1 (6 bases). Germline CDR1 and CDR2: MNHNS and SASEGT. Trimming cost V 1 base and J 7 bases, with 14 bases left between them. The CDR3 runs 15 residues. CDR3 nucleotides: TGTGCCAGCAGTGAAGGGTCAGGGGACCAACAGCCCCAGCATTTT. Its protein product is CASSEGSGDQQPQHF.

This rearrangement joins TRBV9 to TRBJ2-3; D possibly corresponds to TRBD2 (6 bases). Trimming shortened V by 0 bases and J by 2 bases, and 13 bases separated the two germline ends. The CDR3 has 16 amino acids. Germline lookup yields CDR1 SGDLS and CDR2 YYNGEE. Written as DNA, the CDR3 is TGTGCCAGCAGCGTAGCCCTAGCGACTACCACAGATACGCAGTATTTT. Its protein product is CASSVALATTTDTQYF.

The chain is built from TRBV6-5 and TRBJ1-5; no clear D. The CDR3 contains 13 residues. V lost 2 bases, J lost 5 bases, and 7 bases lay in between. The germline gives CDR1 MNHEY, CDR2 SVGAGI. CDR3 nucleotide sequence: TGTGCCAGCAGTTACGGACTTCATCAGCCCCAGCATTTT. Translated: CASSYGLHQPQHF.